This T cell receptor beta chain emerged from a study of cytomegalovirus exposure and HLA in healthy donors. The germline CDR1 and CDR2 sequences are LGHNA and YNFKEQ. J gave up 3 bases and V 0 bases, and 7 bases lay outside the gene matches. This CDR3 is built from 17 residues. The PCR ran on 60 Vbeta and 13 Jbeta primers. TCRdb's table, derived via immunoSEQ multiplex PCR, lists solely in-frame clones and lacks some. The sample holds about 170,000 clones, 77% seen once. The sequenced sample consisted of PBMCs. This clonotype was obtained from a woman aged 30 to 39 in good health and CMV-seropositive. This sequence joins TRBV4-2 and TRBJ1-1; 10 bases align to TRBD1. The CDR3 nucleotides are TGTGCCAGCAGCCAAGATGGGGGAGGACAGGGGGACACTGAAGCTTTCTTT. Its protein product is CASSQDGGGQGDTEAFF.